This T cell receptor (beta chain) was recorded in a study of low-dose radiotherapy and immunotherapy resistance in tumors. Study details: Cyclophosphamide infusions of 200 mg/m2 came every two weeks, one day before radiation-immunotherapy. Once cycle 1 day 1 began, patients took oral aspirin 300 mg daily for four cycles.

Alpha- and beta-chain coverage of first-strand cDNA came from TRAV- and TRBV-specific primers. The authors ran 20 PCR cycles to amplify TCRs with a constant-region primer and V-primer adapter. TCRdb re-called the reads with MiXCR, one entry per CDR3 protein. The table has approximately 84,000 distinct CDR3 sequences, about 18% seen once. This CDR3 is built from 13 residues. V was pared by 6 bases and J by 1 base, with 8 bases between. CDR1 and CDR2 from the germline V gene are LNHNV and YYDKDF (reference sequence). Time point noted: before trial treatment. Ipilimumab, nivolumab, aspirin, low-dose cyclophosphamide and low-dose radiotherapy were administered to donors. This clonotype was observed at least ten times.

This chain connects TRBV15 to TRBJ2-3, with D maybe TRBD1 (5 bases). The source is a male donor with prostate cancer. The sample was PBMCs, taken before treatment. CDR3 sequence (DNA): TGTGCCACCAGGGACACTGGCACAGATACGCAGTATTTT. Protein: CATRDTGTDTQYF.